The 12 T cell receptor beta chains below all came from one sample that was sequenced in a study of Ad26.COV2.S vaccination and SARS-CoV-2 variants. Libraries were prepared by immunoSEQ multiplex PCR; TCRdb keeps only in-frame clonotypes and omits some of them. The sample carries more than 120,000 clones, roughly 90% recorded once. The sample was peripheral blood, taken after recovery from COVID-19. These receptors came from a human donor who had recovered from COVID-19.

As DNA, the CDR3 is TGTGCCAGCCAAATGATGGCGGGGGGGCCCAATGAGCAGTTCTTC. It translates to CASQMMAGGPNEQFF. This chain connects TRBV6-5 to TRBJ2-1; TRBD2 matches 9 bases. J was trimmed by 6 bases and V by 8 bases; bases with no gene match: 11. Germline lookup yields CDR1 MNHEY and CDR2 SVGAGI. CDR3 size: 15 residues.

CDR3 amino acids: CASSKDRTRNIQYF. CDR3 in DNA: TGTGCCAGCAGCAAAGACAGGACCCGCAACATTCAGTACTTC. V and J are TRBV28 and TRBJ2-4; perhaps TRBD1 as D (6 bases). Per germline, CDR1 MDHEN and CDR2 SYDVKM. V lost 6 bases, J lost 7 bases, and 16 bases lay in between. This CDR3 has 14 amino acids.

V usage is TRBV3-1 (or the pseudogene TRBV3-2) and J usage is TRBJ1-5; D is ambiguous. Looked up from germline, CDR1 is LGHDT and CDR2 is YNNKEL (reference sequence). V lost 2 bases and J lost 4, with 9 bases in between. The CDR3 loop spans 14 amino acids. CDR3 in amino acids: CASSQNPQNQPQHF. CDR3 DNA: TGTGCCAGCAGCCAAAATCCTCAAAATCAGCCCCAGCATTTT.

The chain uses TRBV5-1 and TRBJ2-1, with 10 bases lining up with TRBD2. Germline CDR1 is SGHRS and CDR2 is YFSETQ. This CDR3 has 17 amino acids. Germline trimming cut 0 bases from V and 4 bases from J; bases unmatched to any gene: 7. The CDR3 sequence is CASSLGLAGGSYNEQFF. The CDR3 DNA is TGCGCCAGCAGCTTGGGGTTAGCGGGGGGCTCGTACAATGAGCAGTTCTTC.

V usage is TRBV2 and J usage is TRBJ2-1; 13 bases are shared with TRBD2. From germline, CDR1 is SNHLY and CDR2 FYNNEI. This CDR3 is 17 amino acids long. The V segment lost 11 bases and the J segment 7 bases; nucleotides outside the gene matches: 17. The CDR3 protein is CALGTSGGALLLNEQFF. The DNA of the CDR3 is TGTGCCTTGGGTACTAGCGGGGGGGCCCTCCTCCTTAATGAGCAGTTCTTC.

The chain's CDR3 is CASRRDRAVIETQYF. The CDR3 bases are TGTGCCAGCAGGAGAGACAGGGCGGTGATAGAGACCCAGTACTTC. The gene calls are TRBV6-5 and TRBJ2-5, with 7 bases matching TRBD1. From germline, CDR1 is MNHEY and CDR2 SVGAGI. The J segment lost 4 bases and the V segment lost 6 bases, leaving 11 bases of the junction unmatched. CDR3 length: 15 residues.

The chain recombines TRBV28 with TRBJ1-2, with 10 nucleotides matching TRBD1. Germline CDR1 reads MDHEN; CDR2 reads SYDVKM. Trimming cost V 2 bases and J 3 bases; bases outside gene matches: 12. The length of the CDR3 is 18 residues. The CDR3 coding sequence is TGTGCCAGCAGTTTAGCCGGGGACAGGGGATTAGGGGACTATGGCTACACCTTC. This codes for CASSLAGDRGLGDYGYTF.

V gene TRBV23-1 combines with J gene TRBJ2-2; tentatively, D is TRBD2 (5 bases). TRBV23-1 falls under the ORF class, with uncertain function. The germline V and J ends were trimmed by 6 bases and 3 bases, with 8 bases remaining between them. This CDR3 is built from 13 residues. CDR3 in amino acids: CASRKRDTGELFF. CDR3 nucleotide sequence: TGCGCCAGCAGGAAGAGGGACACCGGGGAGCTGTTTTTT.

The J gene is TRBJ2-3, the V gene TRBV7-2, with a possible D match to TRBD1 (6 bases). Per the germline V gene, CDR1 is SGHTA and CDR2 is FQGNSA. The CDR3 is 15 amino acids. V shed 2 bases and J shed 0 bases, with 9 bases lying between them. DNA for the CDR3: TGTGCCAGCAGCTTACCTACAGGGAGCACAGATACGCAGTATTTT. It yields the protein CASSLPTGSTDTQYF.

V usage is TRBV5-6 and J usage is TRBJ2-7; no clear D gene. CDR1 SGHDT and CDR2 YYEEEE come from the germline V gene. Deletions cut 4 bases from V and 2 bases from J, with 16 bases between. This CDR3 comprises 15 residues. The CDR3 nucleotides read TGTGCCAGCAGCGGAAGACTGGACGTTACCTACGAGCAGTACTTC. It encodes CASSGRLDVTYEQYF. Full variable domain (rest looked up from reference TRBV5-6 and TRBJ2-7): DAGVTQSPTHLIKTRGQQVTLRCSPKSGHDTVSWYQQALGQGPQFIFQYYEEEERQRGNFPDRFSGHQFPNYSSELNVNALLLGDSALYLCASSGRLDVTYEQYFGPGTRLTVT.

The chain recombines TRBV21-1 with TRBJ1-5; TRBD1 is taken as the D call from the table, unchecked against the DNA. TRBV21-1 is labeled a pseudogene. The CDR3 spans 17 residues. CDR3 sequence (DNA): TGTGCCAGCAGCGAAAGAAACAGGGACATTAGCAATCAGCCCCAGCATTTT. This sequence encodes CASSERNRDISNQPQHF.

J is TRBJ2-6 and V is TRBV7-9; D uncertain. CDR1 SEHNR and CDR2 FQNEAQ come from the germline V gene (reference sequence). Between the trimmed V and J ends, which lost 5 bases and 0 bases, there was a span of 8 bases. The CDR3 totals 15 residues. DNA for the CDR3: TGTGCCAGCAGCCCTCAGAGCTCTGGGGCCAACGTCCTGACTTTC. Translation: CASSPQSSGANVLTF.